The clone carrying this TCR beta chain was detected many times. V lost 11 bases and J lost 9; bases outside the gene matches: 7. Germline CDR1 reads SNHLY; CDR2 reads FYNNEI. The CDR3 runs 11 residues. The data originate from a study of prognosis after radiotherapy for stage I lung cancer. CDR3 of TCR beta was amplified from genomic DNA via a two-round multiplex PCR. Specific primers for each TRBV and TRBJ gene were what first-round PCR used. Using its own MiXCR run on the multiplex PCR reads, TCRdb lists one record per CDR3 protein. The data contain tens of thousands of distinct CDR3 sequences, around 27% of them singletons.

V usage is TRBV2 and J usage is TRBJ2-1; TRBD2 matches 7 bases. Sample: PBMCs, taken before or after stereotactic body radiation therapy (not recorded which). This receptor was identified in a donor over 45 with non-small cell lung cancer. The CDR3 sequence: CAVWRGSEQFF. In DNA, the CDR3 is TGTGCCGTCTGGCGGGGGAGTGAGCAGTTCTTC.